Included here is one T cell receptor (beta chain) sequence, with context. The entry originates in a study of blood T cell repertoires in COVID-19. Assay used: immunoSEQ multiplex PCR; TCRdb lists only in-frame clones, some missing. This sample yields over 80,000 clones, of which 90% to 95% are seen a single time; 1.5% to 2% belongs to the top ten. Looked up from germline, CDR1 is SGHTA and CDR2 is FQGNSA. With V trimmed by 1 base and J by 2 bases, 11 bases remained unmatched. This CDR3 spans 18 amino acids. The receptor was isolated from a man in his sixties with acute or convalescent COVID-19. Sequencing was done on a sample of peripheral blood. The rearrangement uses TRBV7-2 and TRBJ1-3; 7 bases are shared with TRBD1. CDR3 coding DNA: TGTGCCAGCAGCTTAGGGTCCTCCAGGGGGAGCACTGGAAACACCATATATTTT. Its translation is CASSLGSSRGSTGNTIYF.